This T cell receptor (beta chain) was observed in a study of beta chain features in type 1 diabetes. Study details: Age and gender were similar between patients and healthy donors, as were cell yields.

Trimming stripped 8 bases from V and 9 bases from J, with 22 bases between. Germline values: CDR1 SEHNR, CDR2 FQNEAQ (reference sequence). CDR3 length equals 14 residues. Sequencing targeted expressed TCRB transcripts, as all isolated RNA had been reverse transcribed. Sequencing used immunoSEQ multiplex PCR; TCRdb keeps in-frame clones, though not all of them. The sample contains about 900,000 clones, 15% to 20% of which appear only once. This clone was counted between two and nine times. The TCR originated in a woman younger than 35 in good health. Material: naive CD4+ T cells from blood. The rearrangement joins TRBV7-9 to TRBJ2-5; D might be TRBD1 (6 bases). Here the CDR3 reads CASGVGRGHPAQYF. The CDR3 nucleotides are TGTGCCAGCGGGGTTGGCAGGGGTCATCCAGCCCAGTACTTC. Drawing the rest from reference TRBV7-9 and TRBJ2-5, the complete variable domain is DTGVSQNPRHKITKRGQNVTFRCDPISEHNRLYWYRQTLGQGPEFLTYFQNEAQLEKSRLLSDRFSAERPKGSFSTLEIQRTEQGDSAMYLCASGVGRGHPAQYFGPGTRLLVL.